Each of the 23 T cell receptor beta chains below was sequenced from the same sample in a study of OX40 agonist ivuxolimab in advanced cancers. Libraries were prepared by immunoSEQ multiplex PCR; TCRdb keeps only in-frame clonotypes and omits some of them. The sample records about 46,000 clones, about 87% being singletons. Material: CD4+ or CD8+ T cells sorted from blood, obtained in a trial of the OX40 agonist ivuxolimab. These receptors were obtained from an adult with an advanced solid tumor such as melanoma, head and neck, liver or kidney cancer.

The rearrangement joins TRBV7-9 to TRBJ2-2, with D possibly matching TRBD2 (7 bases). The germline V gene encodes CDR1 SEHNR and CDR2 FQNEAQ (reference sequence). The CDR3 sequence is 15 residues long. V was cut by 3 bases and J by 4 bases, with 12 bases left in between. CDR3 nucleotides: TGTGCCAGCAGCTTTACCGCGGGGGCCACCGGGGAGCTGTTTTTT. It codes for CASSFTAGATGELFF.

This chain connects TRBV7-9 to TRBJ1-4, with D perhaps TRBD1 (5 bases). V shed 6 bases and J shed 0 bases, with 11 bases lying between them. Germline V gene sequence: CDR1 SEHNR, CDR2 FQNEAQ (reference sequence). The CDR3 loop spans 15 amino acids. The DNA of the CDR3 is TGTGCCAGCAGTTCCGCAGGGACAACTAATGAAAAACTGTTTTTT. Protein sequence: CASSSAGTTNEKLFF.

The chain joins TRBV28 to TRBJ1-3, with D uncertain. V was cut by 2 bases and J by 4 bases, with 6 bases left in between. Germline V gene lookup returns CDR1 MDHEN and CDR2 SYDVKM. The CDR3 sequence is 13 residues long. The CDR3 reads CASSLGVGNTIYF. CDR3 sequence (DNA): TGTGCCAGCAGTTTAGGAGTAGGAAACACCATATATTTT.

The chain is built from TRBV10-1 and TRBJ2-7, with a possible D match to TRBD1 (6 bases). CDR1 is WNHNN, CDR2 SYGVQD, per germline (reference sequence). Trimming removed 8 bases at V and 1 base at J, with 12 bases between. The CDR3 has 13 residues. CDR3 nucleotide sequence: TGCGCCAGCGAGGGGGATAGGTCCTACGAGCAGTACTTC. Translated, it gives CASEGDRSYEQYF.

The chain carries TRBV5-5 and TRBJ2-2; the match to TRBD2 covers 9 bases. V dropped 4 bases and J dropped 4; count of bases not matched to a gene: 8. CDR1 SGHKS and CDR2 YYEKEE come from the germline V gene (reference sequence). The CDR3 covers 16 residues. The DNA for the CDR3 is TGTGCCAGCAGCCCCCGCCAGCGGGAGGTCACCGGGGAGCTGTTTTTT. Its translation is CASSPRQREVTGELFF.

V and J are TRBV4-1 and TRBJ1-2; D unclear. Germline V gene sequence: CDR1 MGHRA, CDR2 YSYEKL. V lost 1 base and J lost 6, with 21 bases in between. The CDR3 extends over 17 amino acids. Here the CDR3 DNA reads TGCGCCAGCAGCCAAGTTCTGGGGAAAAGGGTCTCGGATGGCTACACCTTC. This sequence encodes CASSQVLGKRVSDGYTF.

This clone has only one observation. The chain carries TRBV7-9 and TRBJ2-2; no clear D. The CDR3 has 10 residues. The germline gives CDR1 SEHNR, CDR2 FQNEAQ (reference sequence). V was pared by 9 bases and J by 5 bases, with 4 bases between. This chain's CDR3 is CARETGELFF. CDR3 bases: TGTGCCAGAGAAACCGGGGAGCTGTTTTTT. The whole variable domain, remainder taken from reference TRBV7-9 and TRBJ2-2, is DTGVSQNPRHKITKRGQNVTFRCDPISEHNRLYWYRQTLGQGPEFLTYFQNEAQLEKSRLLSDRFSAERPKGSFSTLEIQRTEQGDSAMYLCARETGELFFGEGSRLTVL.

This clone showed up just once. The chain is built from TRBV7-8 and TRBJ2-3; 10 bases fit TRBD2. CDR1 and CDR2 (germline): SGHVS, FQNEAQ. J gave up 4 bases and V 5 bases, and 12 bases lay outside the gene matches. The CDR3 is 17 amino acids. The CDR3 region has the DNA TGTGCCAGCAGCCCCTGGGGTCTAGCGGGAGTTGCAGATACGCAGTATTTT. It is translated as CASSPWGLAGVADTQYF.

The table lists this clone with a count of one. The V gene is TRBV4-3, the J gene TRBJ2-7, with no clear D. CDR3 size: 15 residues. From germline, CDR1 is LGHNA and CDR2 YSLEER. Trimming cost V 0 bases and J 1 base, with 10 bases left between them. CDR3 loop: CASSQDRSRSYEQYF. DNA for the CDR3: TGCGCCAGCAGCCAAGATCGAAGCAGGTCCTACGAGCAGTACTTC.

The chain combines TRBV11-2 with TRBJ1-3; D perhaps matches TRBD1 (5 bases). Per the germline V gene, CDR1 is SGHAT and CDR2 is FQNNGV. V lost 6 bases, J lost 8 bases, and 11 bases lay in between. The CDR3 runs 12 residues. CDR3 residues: CASRGVVDTIYF. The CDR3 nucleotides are TGTGCCAGCAGGGGGGTTGTCGACACCATATATTTT.

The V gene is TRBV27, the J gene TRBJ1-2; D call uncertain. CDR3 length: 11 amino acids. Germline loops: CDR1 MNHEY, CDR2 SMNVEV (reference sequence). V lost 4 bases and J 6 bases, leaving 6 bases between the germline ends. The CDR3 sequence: CASSSAHGYTF. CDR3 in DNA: TGTGCCAGCAGTTCCGCCCATGGCTACACCTTC.

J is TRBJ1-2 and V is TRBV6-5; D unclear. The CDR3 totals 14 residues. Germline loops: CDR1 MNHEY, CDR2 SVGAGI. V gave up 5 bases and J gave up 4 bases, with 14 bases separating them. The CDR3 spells CASSACRKTYGYTF. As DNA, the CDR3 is TGTGCCAGCAGTGCATGTAGAAAGACCTATGGCTACACCTTC.

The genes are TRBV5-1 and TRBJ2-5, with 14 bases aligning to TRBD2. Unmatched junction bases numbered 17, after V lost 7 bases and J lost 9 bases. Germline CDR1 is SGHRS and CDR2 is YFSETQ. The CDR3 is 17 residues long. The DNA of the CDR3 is TGCGCCAGCGGTTCTGGACTAGCGGGAGGCCCGACTCCGTCCCAGTACTTC. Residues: CASGSGLAGGPTPSQYF.

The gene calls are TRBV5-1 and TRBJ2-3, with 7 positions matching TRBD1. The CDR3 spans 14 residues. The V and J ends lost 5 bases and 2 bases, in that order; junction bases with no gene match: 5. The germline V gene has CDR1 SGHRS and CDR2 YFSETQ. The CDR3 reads CASRGDRVTDTQYF. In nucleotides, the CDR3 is TGCGCCAGCAGAGGCGACAGGGTCACAGATACGCAGTATTTT. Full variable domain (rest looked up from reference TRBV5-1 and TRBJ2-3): KAGVTQTPRYLIKTRGQQVTLSCSPISGHRSVSWYQQTPGQGLQFLFEYFSETQRNKGNFPGRFSGRQFSNSRSEMNVSTLELGDSALYLCASRGDRVTDTQYFGPGTRLTVL.

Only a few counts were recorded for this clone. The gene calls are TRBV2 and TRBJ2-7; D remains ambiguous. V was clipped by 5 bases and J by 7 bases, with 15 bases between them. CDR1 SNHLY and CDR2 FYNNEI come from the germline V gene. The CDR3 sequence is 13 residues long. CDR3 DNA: TGTGCCAGCAGTAGATCTTTTAGGGATGAGCAGTACTTC. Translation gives CASSRSFRDEQYF.

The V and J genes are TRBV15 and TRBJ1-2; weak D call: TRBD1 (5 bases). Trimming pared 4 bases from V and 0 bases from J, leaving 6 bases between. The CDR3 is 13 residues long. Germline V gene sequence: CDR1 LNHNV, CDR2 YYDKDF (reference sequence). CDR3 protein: CATSKGSNYGYTF. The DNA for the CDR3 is TGTGCCACCAGCAAGGGGTCTAACTATGGCTACACCTTC.

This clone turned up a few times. CDR3 in amino acids: CSVEGLDTIYF. In DNA form, the CDR3 reads TGCAGCGTTGAAGGACTGGATACCATATATTTT. V and J are TRBV29-1 and TRBJ1-3; D gene ambiguous. The CDR3 is 11 residues long. V was pared by 1 base and J by 10 bases, with 8 bases between. Germline-derived CDR1 and CDR2 are SQVTM and ANQGSEA.

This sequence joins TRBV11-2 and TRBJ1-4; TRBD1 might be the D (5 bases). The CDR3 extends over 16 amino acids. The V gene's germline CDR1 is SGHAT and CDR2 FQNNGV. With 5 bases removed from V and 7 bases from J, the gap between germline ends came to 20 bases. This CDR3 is CASSPIGQGRGEKLFF. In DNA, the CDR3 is TGTGCCAGCAGCCCCATAGGGCAGGGTAGGGGTGAAAAACTGTTTTTT.

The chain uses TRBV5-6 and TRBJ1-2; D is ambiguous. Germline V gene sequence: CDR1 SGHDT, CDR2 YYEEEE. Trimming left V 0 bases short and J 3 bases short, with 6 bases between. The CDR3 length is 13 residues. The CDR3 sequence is CASSLGNYYGYTF. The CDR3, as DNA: TGTGCCAGCAGCTTGGGGAATTACTATGGCTACACCTTC.

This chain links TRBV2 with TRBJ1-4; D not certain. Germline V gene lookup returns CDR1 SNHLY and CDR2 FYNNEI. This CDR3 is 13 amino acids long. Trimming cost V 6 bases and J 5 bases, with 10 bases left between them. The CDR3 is CASSPGGNEKLFF. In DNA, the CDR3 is TGTGCCAGCAGCCCGGGTGGGAATGAAAAACTGTTTTTT.

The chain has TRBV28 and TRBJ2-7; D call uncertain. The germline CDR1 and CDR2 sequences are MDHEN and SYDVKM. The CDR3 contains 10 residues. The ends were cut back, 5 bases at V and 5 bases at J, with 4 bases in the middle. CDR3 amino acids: CASSKDEQYF. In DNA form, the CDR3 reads TGTGCCAGCAGTAAGGACGAGCAGTACTTC.

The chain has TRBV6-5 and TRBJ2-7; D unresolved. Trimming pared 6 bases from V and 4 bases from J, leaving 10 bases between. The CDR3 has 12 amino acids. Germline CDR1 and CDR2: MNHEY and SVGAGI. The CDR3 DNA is TGTGCCAGCAGCCGTGGAAAATACGAGCAGTACTTC. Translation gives CASSRGKYEQYF.

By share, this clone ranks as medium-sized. The CDR3 nucleotides read TGTGCCAGCATGGACGGGCCGGCTAATTCACCCCTCCACTTT. Protein sequence: CASMDGPANSPLHF. The chain employs TRBV25-1 and TRBJ1-6, with no clear D. The germline V gene encodes CDR1 MGHDK and CDR2 SYGVNS. The CDR3 is 14 amino acids. The V and J ends lost 7 bases and 6 bases respectively, with 13 bases between them. Full variable domain (outside the CDR3, taken from reference TRBV25-1 and TRBJ1-6): EADIYQTPRYLVIGTGKKITLECSQTMGHDKMYWYQQDPGMELHLIHYSYGVNSTEKGDLSSESTVSRIRTEHFPLTLESARPSHTSQYLCASMDGPANSPLHFGNGTRLTVT.